Here is one T cell receptor (beta chain) with its context. Germline CDR1 LNHDA, CDR2 SQIVND (reference sequence). The CDR3 is 14 amino acids. Trimming cost V 3 bases and J 8 bases, with 14 bases left between them. Data came from immunoSEQ multiplex PCR; TCRdb stores just in-frame clones and leaves some out. The sample holds about 120,000 clones; around 89% are singletons and the top ten take under 3.5%. These data originate in a study of T cell responses to AZD1222 COVID-19 vaccine. This TCR came from an adult in good health. The source material was peripheral blood, sampled on day 0 of AZD1222 vaccination. The genes are TRBV19 and TRBJ1-5, with D hard to call. As DNA, the CDR3 is TGTGCCAGTAGTATGCCGGACGGGTCAAAGCCCCAGCATTTT. Encoded protein: CASSMPDGSKPQHF.